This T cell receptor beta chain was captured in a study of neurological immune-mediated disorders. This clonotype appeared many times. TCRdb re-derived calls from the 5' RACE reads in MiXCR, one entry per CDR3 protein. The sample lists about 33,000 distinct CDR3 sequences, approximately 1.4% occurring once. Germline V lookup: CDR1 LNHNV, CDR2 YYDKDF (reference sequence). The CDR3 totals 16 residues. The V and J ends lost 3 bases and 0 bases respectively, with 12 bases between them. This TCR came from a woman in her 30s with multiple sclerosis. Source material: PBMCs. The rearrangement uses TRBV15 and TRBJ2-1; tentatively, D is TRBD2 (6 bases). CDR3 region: CATSRHRGSSYNEQFF. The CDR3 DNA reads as TGTGCCACCAGCAGGCATCGGGGGAGCTCCTACAATGAGCAGTTCTTC. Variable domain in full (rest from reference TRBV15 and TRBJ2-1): DAMVIQNPRYQVTQFGKPVTLSCSQTLNHNVMYWYQQKSSQAPKLLFHYYDKDFNNEADTPDNFQSRRPNTSFCFLDIRSPGLGDTAMYLCATSRHRGSSYNEQFFGPGTRLTVL.